The 2 T cell receptor beta chains in this list originate from one sample, sequenced in a study of T cell repertoires in cytomegalovirus infection. No antigen is known for these receptors. TCRdb ran MiXCR on the reads and lists one entry per CDR3 protein. There are some 940,000 distinct CDR3 sequences in the sample; around 30% occur only once, and roughly 13% lies in the top ten. The sequencing here drew on cultured CD8+ T cells from PBMCs, taken from culture after CMV antigen stimulation. These receptors all stem from a human donor in good health (CMV status not recorded). Some clones in this sample may be carry-over from other donors' samples.

This chain joins TRBV7-8 and TRBJ1-2; D remains ambiguous. This CDR3 contains 13 residues. Germline V gene data show CDR1 as SGHVS and CDR2 as FQNEAQ. Trimming removed 5 bases at V and 2 bases at J, with 9 bases between. The CDR3 region is CASSDTQNYGYTF. The CDR3 coding sequence is TGTGCCAGCAGCGACACCCAAAACTATGGCTACACCTTC.

This sequence joins TRBV27 and TRBJ1-2, with 10 nucleotides matching TRBD1. The germline gives CDR1 MNHEY, CDR2 SMNVEV (reference sequence). CDR3 length: 15 residues. Trimming removed 2 bases from V and 6 bases from J; junction bases left unmatched: 6. The CDR3 loop is CASSLTPGQGNGYTF. The CDR3 nucleotides are TGTGCCAGCAGTTTAACCCCGGGACAGGGGAATGGCTACACCTTC.